The T cell receptor (beta chain) under discussion was sequenced for a study of early T cells in non-severe SARS-CoV-2 infection. Study summary: Whole-blood bulk RNA, unsorted, was sequenced, and chains were unpaired. General study points: Using VDJdb, the matching emphasized anti-spike CD8 responses while missing private and CD4 specificities.

Individual cDNA molecules were tagged with unique molecular identifiers, the study reported. TCRdb reprocessed the 5' RACE reads with MiXCR, giving one entry per CDR3 protein. This sample has roughly 50,000 distinct CDR3 sequences, with about 9.2% found just once. CDR1 is SGHRS and CDR2 is YFSETQ in the germline V gene. The CDR3 loop spans 13 amino acids. V was pared by 10 bases and J by 6 bases, with 19 bases between. On this clonotype itself: The antigen is undetermined.

Specimen: whole blood. This TCR came from an adult who was a healthcare worker with PCR-confirmed SARS-CoV-2 infection or an uninfected control (not recorded which). This rearrangement joins TRBV5-1 to TRBJ1-1; D unresolved. CDR3 residues: CAGNPLGRAEAFF. The CDR3 DNA reads TGCGCCGGCAACCCCCTCGGAAGGGCTGAAGCTTTCTTT.